The clone carrying this TCR beta chain has more than one count but fewer than ten. The record originates from a study of identical twins. Template switching created a universal primer site, and the cDNA included unique molecular identifiers. Using its own MiXCR run on the 5' RACE reads, TCRdb lists one record per CDR3 protein. The sample holds 500,000 or so distinct CDR3 sequences, under 25% seen once. The CDR3 length is 14 residues. CDR1 is SGHTA, CDR2 FQGNSA, per germline. The V and J ends lost 8 bases and 5 bases respectively, with 19 bases between them. These data are also associated with another study on T cells expressing NK-cell markers. This second report adds: Source material for TCR beta repertoires consisted of sorted CD3+CD56+NKG2C+, CD3+CD56+NKG2C- and CD3+CD56-NKG2C+ T cells. As a fraction of CD8+ T cells, dominant NKG2C+ clonotypes reached roughly 1.0-8% in six donors.

Sequencing was done on a sample of CD4+ T cells sorted from blood. The sequence came from a woman aged 18-29 years in good health. This chain joins TRBV7-2 and TRBJ2-7; D is perhaps TRBD2 (5 bases). The CDR3 protein is CASGGRPLRDEQYF. The DNA of the CDR3 is TGTGCCAGCGGAGGACGACCCCTCCGTGACGAGCAGTACTTC. Full variable domain (outside the CDR3, taken from reference TRBV7-2 and TRBJ2-7): GAGVSQSPSNKVTEKGKDVELRCDPISGHTALYWYRQSLGQGLEFLIYFQGNSAPDKSGLPSDRFSAERTGGSVSTLTIQRTQQEDSAVYLCASGGRPLRDEQYFGPGTRLTVT.